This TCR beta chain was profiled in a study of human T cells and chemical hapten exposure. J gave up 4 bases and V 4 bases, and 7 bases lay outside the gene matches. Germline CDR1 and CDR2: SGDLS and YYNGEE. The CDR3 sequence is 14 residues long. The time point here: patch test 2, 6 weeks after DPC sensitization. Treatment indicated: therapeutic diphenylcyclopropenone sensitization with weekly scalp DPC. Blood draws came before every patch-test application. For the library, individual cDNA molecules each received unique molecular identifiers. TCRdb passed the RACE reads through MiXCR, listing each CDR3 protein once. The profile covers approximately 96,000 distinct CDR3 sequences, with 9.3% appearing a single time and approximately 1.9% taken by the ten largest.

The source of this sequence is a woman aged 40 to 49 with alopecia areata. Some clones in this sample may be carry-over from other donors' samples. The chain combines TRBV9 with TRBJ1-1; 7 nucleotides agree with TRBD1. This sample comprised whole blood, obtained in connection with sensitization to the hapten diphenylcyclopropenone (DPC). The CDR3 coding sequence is TGTGCCAGCAGCCCAACAGGGGCGGGCACTGAAGCTTTCTTT. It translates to CASSPTGAGTEAFF.